The source of this T cell receptor beta chain is a study of early T cells in non-severe SARS-CoV-2 infection. On the study more broadly: From unsorted whole blood, bulk RNA was sequenced, and the chains remained unpaired.

The TCR library protocol attached unique molecular identifiers to the individual cDNA molecules. MiXCR, applied by TCRdb to the 5' RACE reads, yields one record per CDR3 protein. The sample carries around 46,000 distinct CDR3 sequences, approximately 5.9% recorded once. This clonotype was seen repeatedly, ten times or more. This sequence originates from an adult who was a healthcare worker with PCR-confirmed SARS-CoV-2 infection or an uninfected control (not recorded which). Sequencing was performed on whole blood, taken at baseline.

This CDR3 is CASSPDRADQPQHF. Here the CDR3 DNA reads TGTGCCAGCAGCCCGGACAGGGCGGATCAGCCCCAGCATTTT. V and J are TRBV7-9 and TRBJ1-5, with 8 bases fitting TRBD1. Trimming removed 5 bases from V and 5 bases from J; junction bases left unmatched: 5. The CDR3 covers 14 residues. Germline CDR1 reads SEHNR; CDR2 reads FQNEAQ (reference sequence). Looking up the rest from reference TRBV7-9 and TRBJ1-5 gives the full variable domain: DTGVSQNPRHKITKRGQNVTFRCDPISEHNRLYWYRQTLGQGPEFLTYFQNEAQLEKSRLLSDRFSAERPKGSFSTLEIQRTEQGDSAMYLCASSPDRADQPQHFGDGTRLSIL.